Below are 4 T cell receptor beta chains sequenced from a single sample in a study of OX40 agonist ivuxolimab in advanced cancers. The protocol was immunoSEQ multiplex PCR, while the TCRdb copy is restricted to in-frame clones and leaves out a portion. Of tens of thousands of clones in the sample, about 85% were seen once. This material consisted of CD4+ or CD8+ T cells sorted from blood, taken in a trial of the OX40 agonist ivuxolimab. These receptors all stem from an adult with an advanced solid tumor such as melanoma, head and neck, liver or kidney cancer.

Details on this clone: One end of the junction varies from germline; a read error may be responsible. The gene calls are TRBV6-1 and TRBJ1-4; D unresolved. From germline, CDR1 is MNHNS and CDR2 SASEGT. This CDR3 region has 14 residues. The CDR3 loop is CASTEGLANEKLFF. Here the CDR3 DNA reads TGTGCCAGCACTGAAGGGTTGGCTAATGAAAAACTGTTTTTT.

This chain uses TRBV14 with TRBJ1-5; D perhaps matches TRBD1 (5 bases). This CDR3 has 12 amino acids. Between the trimmed V and J ends, which lost 4 bases and 6 bases, there was a span of 7 bases. Germline V gene data show CDR1 as SGHDN and CDR2 as FVKESK. CDR3 region: CASSLRGQPQHF. Here the CDR3 DNA reads TGTGCCAGCAGCCTAAGGGGTCAGCCCCAGCATTTT.

This clone was recorded once. The chain links TRBV19 to TRBJ2-4; TRBD2 is a possible D gene (6 bases). The germline CDR1 and CDR2 sequences are LNHDA and SQIVND (reference sequence). The CDR3 sequence is 15 residues long. The V and J ends lost 5 bases and 0 bases respectively, with 11 bases between them. The CDR3 is CASSGGMIAKNIQYF. The CDR3 DNA follows: TGTGCCAGTAGTGGGGGGATGATAGCCAAAAACATTCAGTACTTC. The full variable domain, completed using reference TRBV19 and TRBJ2-4, is DGGITQSPKYLFRKEGQNVTLSCEQNLNHDAMYWYRQDPGQGLRLIYYSQIVNDFQKGDIAEGYSVSREKKESFPLTVTSAQKNPTAFYLCASSGGMIAKNIQYFGAGTRLSVL.

The chain recombines TRBV28 with TRBJ2-5; D uncertain. V shed 2 bases and J shed 5 bases, with 6 bases lying between them. There are 12 residues in the CDR3. Germline loops: CDR1 MDHEN, CDR2 SYDVKM. This chain's CDR3 is CASSLARETQYF. The DNA for the CDR3 is TGTGCCAGCAGTTTAGCCCGGGAGACCCAGTACTTC.